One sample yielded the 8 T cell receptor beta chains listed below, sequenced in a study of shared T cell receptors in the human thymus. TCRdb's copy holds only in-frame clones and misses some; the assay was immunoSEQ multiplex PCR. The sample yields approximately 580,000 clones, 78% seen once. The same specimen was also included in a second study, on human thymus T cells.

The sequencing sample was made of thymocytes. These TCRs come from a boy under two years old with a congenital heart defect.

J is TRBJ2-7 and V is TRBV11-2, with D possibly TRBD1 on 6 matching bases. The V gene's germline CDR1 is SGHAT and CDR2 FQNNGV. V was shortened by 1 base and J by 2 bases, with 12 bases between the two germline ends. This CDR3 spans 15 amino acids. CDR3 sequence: CASSLGGLGPYEQYF. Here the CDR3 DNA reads TGTGCCAGCAGCTTAGGGGGGCTAGGTCCCTACGAGCAGTACTTC.

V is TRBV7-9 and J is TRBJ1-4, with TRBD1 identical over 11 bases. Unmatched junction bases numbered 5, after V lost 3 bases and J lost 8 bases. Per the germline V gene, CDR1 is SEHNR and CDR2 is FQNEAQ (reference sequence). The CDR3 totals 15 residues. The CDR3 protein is CASSFGQGASEKLFF. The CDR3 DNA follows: TGTGCCAGCAGCTTTGGACAGGGGGCGAGCGAAAAACTGTTTTTT.

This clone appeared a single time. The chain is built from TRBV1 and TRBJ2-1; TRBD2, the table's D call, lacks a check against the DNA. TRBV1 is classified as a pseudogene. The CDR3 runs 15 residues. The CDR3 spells CTSSQGGGKDNEQFF. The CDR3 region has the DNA TGCACCAGCAGCCAGGGGGGAGGGAAGGACAATGAGCAGTTCTTC.

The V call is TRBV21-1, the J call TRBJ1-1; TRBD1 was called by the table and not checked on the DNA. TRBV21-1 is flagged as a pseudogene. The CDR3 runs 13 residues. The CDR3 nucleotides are TGTGCCATCCCGGAAGGCAGGGGGACTGAAGCTTTCTTT. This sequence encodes CAIPEGRGTEAFF.

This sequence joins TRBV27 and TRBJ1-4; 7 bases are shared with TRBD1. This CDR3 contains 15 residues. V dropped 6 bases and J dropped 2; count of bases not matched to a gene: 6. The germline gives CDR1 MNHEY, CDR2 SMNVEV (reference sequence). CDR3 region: CASSTQGETNEKLFF. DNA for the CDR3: TGTGCCAGCAGCACCCAGGGGGAGACTAATGAAAAACTGTTTTTT.

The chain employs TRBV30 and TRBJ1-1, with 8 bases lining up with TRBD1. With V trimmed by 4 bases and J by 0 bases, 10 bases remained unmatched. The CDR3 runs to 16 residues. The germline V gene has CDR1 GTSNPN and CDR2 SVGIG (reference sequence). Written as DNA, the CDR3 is TGTGCCTGGATATCGGGACAGGAGCCCATGAACACTGAAGCTTTCTTT. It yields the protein CAWISGQEPMNTEAFF.

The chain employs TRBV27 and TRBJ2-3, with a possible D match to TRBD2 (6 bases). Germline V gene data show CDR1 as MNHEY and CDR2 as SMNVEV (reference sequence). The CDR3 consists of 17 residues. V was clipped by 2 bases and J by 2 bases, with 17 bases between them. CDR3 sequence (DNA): TGTGCCAGCAGTTTAAAGGCGGGCCCGGGGGACACAGATACGCAGTATTTT. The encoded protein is CASSLKAGPGDTDTQYF.

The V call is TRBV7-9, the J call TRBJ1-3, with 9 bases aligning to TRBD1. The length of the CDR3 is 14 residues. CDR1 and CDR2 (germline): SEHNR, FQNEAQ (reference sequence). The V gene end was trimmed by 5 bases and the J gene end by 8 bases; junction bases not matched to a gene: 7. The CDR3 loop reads CASSVGTGSHTIYF. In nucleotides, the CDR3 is TGTGCCAGCAGCGTAGGGACAGGGTCCCACACCATATATTTT. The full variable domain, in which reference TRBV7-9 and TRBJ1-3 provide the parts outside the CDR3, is DTGVSQNPRHKITKRGQNVTFRCDPISEHNRLYWYRQTLGQGPEFLTYFQNEAQLEKSRLLSDRFSAERPKGSFSTLEIQRTEQGDSAMYLCASSVGTGSHTIYFGEGSWLTVV.